This T cell receptor beta chain was observed in a study of OX40 agonist ivuxolimab in advanced cancers. Trimming cost V 1 base and J 2 bases; bases outside gene matches: 8. Germline lookup yields CDR1 LGHNA and CDR2 YSLEER. This CDR3 region has 17 residues. Profiled with immunoSEQ multiplex PCR; TCRdb holds only in-frame clones, not every one. The sample lists 45,000 to 50,000 clones, more than 70% occurring once. Sequenced here: CD4+ or CD8+ T cells sorted from blood, sampled in a trial of the OX40 agonist ivuxolimab. The chain recombines TRBV4-3 with TRBJ2-5; the match to TRBD2 covers 9 bases. This receptor was obtained from an adult with an advanced solid tumor such as melanoma, head and neck, liver or kidney cancer. CDR3 bases: TGCGCCAGCAGCCAAGGGATTGGGCGGGGGGGTCAAGAGACCCAGTACTTC. This sequence encodes CASSQGIGRGGQETQYF.